The 21 T cell receptor beta chains presented below share a single source sample, sequenced in a study of shared clonotypes between healthy human individuals. As defined, naive CD8 cells were CD45RO-negative and positively selected for CCR7, with terminally differentiated effector memory CD45RA+ cells excluded. Here immunoSEQ multiplex PCR was the method, and the copy in TCRdb shows in-frame clones only, minus some. The data show about 2.1 million clones, with approximately 92% seen just once and roughly 1.7% held by the top ten. The sample comprised naive CD8+ T cells from PBMCs. These receptors originate from a man in his late teens or twenties in good health. Some clones in this sample may be carry-over from other donors' samples.

Remarks on this clone: This specimen includes other DNA sequences encoding the same CDR3. V usage is TRBV9 and J usage is TRBJ2-7; 7 bases agree with TRBD2. The ends lost 2 bases at V and 3 bases at J; junction bases unmatched: 5. This CDR3 region has 14 residues. Germline loops: CDR1 SGDLS, CDR2 YYNGEE. The CDR3 is CASSVEGGFYEQYF. In DNA, the CDR3 is TGTGCCAGCAGCGTCGAGGGAGGGTTCTACGAGCAGTACTTC.

V gene TRBV15 combines with J gene TRBJ2-3; 8 nucleotides align to TRBD1. Germline CDR1 LNHNV, CDR2 YYDKDF (reference sequence). J gave up 6 bases and V 3 bases, and 11 bases lay outside the gene matches. This CDR3 has 16 residues. The CDR3 nucleotides are TGTGCCACCAGCAGGACCCGGACAGGGATGTTGGATACGCAGTATTTT. This codes for CATSRTRTGMLDTQYF.

The rearrangement joins TRBV15 to TRBJ2-2; D remains ambiguous. This CDR3 spans 15 amino acids. Germline assignment: CDR1 LNHNV and CDR2 YYDKDF (reference sequence). V was clipped by 3 bases and J by 2 bases, with 10 bases between them. Written as DNA, the CDR3 is TGTGCCACCAGCAGTGTCACCGTCAACACCGGGGAGCTGTTTTTT. This sequence encodes CATSSVTVNTGELFF. Full variable domain (remainder filled in from reference TRBV15 and TRBJ2-2): DAMVIQNPRYQVTQFGKPVTLSCSQTLNHNVMYWYQQKSSQAPKLLFHYYDKDFNNEADTPDNFQSRRPNTSFCFLDIRSPGLGDTAMYLCATSSVTVNTGELFFGEGSRLTVL.

This clone was counted only a few times. This chain uses TRBV2 with TRBJ1-1; D is undetermined. This CDR3 contains 13 residues. The V end was cut by 2 bases, the J end by 1 base, with 5 bases between. CDR1 and CDR2 from the germline V gene are SNHLY and FYNNEI. The CDR3 sequence: CASSERRNTEAFF. CDR3 nucleotides: TGTGCCAGCAGTGAACGACGGAACACTGAAGCTTTCTTT.

V is TRBV19 and J is TRBJ1-1; D not resolved. The V gene's germline CDR1 is LNHDA and CDR2 SQIVND (reference sequence). Trimming stripped 7 bases from V and 1 base from J, with 13 bases between. CDR3 length equals 14 residues. For the CDR3, the DNA is TGTGCCAGTACCCTCGGGGAGGGGAACACTGAAGCTTTCTTT. Protein: CASTLGEGNTEAFF.

This CDR3 is CASKNPGTPPDTQYF. CDR3 in DNA: TGTGCCAGCAAAAACCCCGGGACTCCCCCCGATACGCAGTATTTT. The gene calls are TRBV11-2 and TRBJ2-3; D may be TRBD2 (6 bases). Per the germline V gene, CDR1 is SGHAT and CDR2 is FQNNGV. The CDR3 consists of 15 residues. Trimming stripped 7 bases from V and 6 bases from J, with 20 bases between.

The rearrangement joins TRBV7-9 to TRBJ2-7; D might be TRBD1 (5 bases). Trimming cost V 10 bases and J 6 bases, with 16 bases left between them. Germline V gene lookup returns CDR1 SEHNR and CDR2 FQNEAQ (reference sequence). The CDR3 is 12 residues long. The CDR3 DNA reads as TGTGCCACGCAGGGCCAGACTGTCGAGCAGTACTTC. Translating gives CATQGQTVEQYF.

The rearrangement links TRBV29-1 to TRBJ2-5; D unresolved. The closer fit of TRBJ2-7 to the DNA end suggests the J call may be wrong. Germline loops: CDR1 SQVTM, CDR2 ANQGSEA. This CDR3 is built from 10 residues. The CDR3 loop reads CSVGVHEQYF. In DNA form, the CDR3 reads TGCAGCGTTGGGGTCCACGAGCAGTACTTC.

The V call is TRBV12-5, the J call TRBJ2-1, with D maybe TRBD2 (5 bases). Germline V gives CDR1 LGHNT, CDR2 FRNRAP. The CDR3 extends over 14 amino acids. The ends were cut back, 7 bases at V and 5 bases at J, with 15 bases in the middle. In DNA, the CDR3 is TGTGCTAGTGCCGGGGTTTCAGCGGACAATGAGCAGTTCTTC. It yields the protein CASAGVSADNEQFF. Full variable domain (missing parts from reference TRBV12-5 and TRBJ2-1): DARVTQTPRHKVTEMGQEVTMRCQPILGHNTVFWYRQTMMQGLELLAYFRNRAPLDDSGMPKDRFSAEMPDATLATLKIQPSEPRDSAVYFCASAGVSADNEQFFGPGTRLTVL.

The chain joins TRBV15 to TRBJ2-7; either TRBD1 or TRBD2 may supply D (5 bases each). The CDR3 contains 13 residues. The germline V gene encodes CDR1 LNHNV and CDR2 YYDKDF (reference sequence). V lost 6 bases and J lost 2, with 11 bases in between. CDR3 in DNA: TGTGCCACCAGGGACGGGGCCACCTACGAGCAGTACTTC. Its translation is CATRDGATYEQYF. Full variable domain (remainder filled in from reference TRBV15 and TRBJ2-7): DAMVIQNPRYQVTQFGKPVTLSCSQTLNHNVMYWYQQKSSQAPKLLFHYYDKDFNNEADTPDNFQSRRPNTSFCFLDIRSPGLGDTAMYLCATRDGATYEQYFGPGTRLTVT.

The genes are TRBV7-3 and TRBJ2-1; no definite D call. There are 15 residues in the CDR3. Germline V CDR1 and CDR2: SGHTA, FQGTGA. V was shortened by 4 bases and J by 8 bases, with 18 bases between the two germline ends. The CDR3 sequence: CASSSHPTLVYEQFF. DNA of the CDR3: TGTGCCAGCAGCTCCCACCCGACTTTGGTGTATGAGCAGTTCTTC.

The count of this clone is one. The chain links TRBV11-1 to TRBJ2-3, with no clear D. The length of the CDR3 is 11 residues. The germline V gene encodes CDR1 SGHAT and CDR2 FQDESV (reference sequence). The V end was cut by 2 bases, the J end by 3 bases, with 0 bases between. CDR3 sequence: CASSLTDTQYF. The CDR3 nucleotides are TGTGCCAGCAGCTTAACAGATACGCAGTATTTT. Full variable domain (outside the CDR3, taken from reference TRBV11-1 and TRBJ2-3): EAEVAQSPRYKITEKSQAVAFWCDPISGHATLYWYRQILGQGPELLVQFQDESVVDDSQLPKDRFSAERLKGVDSTLKIQPAELGDSAMYLCASSLTDTQYFGPGTRLTVL.

The chain has TRBV7-6 and TRBJ2-4; 9 bases are a match to TRBD2. This CDR3 spans 15 amino acids. After removal of 4 bases from V and 9 bases from J, the junction contained 10 bases not matched to a gene. The germline gives CDR1 SGHVS, CDR2 FNYEAQ. In nucleotides, the CDR3 is TGTGCCAGCAGCTCTAGACTAGCGGAAGGGGGCATTCAGTACTTC. It is translated as CASSSRLAEGGIQYF.

The rearrangement joins TRBV28 to TRBJ2-7, with TRBD2 identical over 12 bases. CDR1 is MDHEN and CDR2 is SYDVKM in the germline V gene. Trimming at V came to 5 bases and at J to 4 bases, leaving 9 bases not matched to a gene. The CDR3 loop spans 16 amino acids. As DNA, the CDR3 is TGTGCCAGCAGTCCAACGACTAGCGGGAGTCGATACGAGCAGTACTTC. Translated: CASSPTTSGSRYEQYF.

J is TRBJ2-7 and V is TRBV2; 11 nucleotides agree with TRBD1. Per the germline V gene, CDR1 is SNHLY and CDR2 is FYNNEI. With V trimmed by 7 bases and J by 4 bases, 12 bases remained unmatched. The CDR3 has 16 residues. The chain's CDR3 is CASNSPRTGGRYEQYF. The CDR3 DNA reads as TGTGCCAGCAACTCACCCAGGACAGGGGGCAGGTACGAGCAGTACTTC.

The CDR3 sequence: CASSPSVGGICEQYF. The CDR3 DNA reads as TGTGCCAGCAGCCCGTCCGTGGGGGGTATCTGCGAGCAGTACTTC. The chain joins TRBV27 to TRBJ2-7, with D tentatively TRBD2 (6 bases). Germline V CDR1 and CDR2: MNHEY, SMNVEV (reference sequence). The CDR3 contains 15 residues. V dropped 6 bases and J dropped 6 bases, with 21 bases sitting between them.

Notes on this clone: This sample includes further DNA sequences coding for the same CDR3. CDR3 protein: CASSLSGGGSYEQYF. The CDR3 nucleotides are TGTGCCAGCAGTTTATCAGGGGGCGGCTCCTACGAGCAGTACTTC. The chain is built from TRBV27 and TRBJ2-7, with TRBD1 matching 7 bases. Losses at the gene ends were 0 bases for V and 0 bases for J; bases not matched to a gene: 2. CDR3 size: 15 residues. Germline-derived CDR1 and CDR2 are MNHEY and SMNVEV (reference sequence).

This chain uses TRBV27 with TRBJ1-2, with TRBD1 as a possible D gene (6 bases). CDR1 and CDR2 (germline): MNHEY, SMNVEV (reference sequence). V lost 4 bases and J lost 4, with 16 bases in between. CDR3 length: 15 amino acids. CDR3 bases: TGTGCCAGCAGTTCCCAGGGACACACCCGCTATGGCTACACCTTC. It codes for CASSSQGHTRYGYTF.

This clone occurred a few times. J is TRBJ2-7 and V is TRBV7-9, with D uncertain. Trimming stripped 5 bases from V and 5 bases from J, with 10 bases between. The germline V gene has CDR1 SEHNR and CDR2 FQNEAQ (reference sequence). The CDR3 extends over 12 amino acids. The CDR3 is CASSPLLHEQYF. The CDR3 DNA follows: TGTGCCAGCAGCCCCCTTCTCCACGAGCAGTACTTC.

The V and J genes are TRBV9 and TRBJ2-2; 8 bases match TRBD1. The CDR3 has 14 amino acids. J lost 3 bases, V lost 3 bases, and 1 base had no gene match. Germline CDR1 SGDLS, CDR2 YYNGEE. The CDR3 spells CASSATGDTGELFF. The CDR3 DNA reads TGTGCCAGCAGCGCGACAGGGGACACCGGGGAGCTGTTTTTT.

The J gene is TRBJ1-2, the V gene TRBV4-1; D gene unclear. The CDR3 runs to 16 residues. CDR1 MGHRA and CDR2 YSYEKL come from the germline V gene. Trimming cost V 1 base and J 4 bases, with 16 bases left between them. CDR3 residues: CASSQGPERGGYGYTF. The DNA for the CDR3 is TGCGCCAGCAGCCAAGGGCCTGAGCGGGGTGGCTATGGCTACACCTTC.